This entry describes one TCR beta chain. Its antigen is not identified. Trimming took off 1 base at V and 0 bases at J, with 10 bases between the two ends. This CDR3 comprises 15 residues. CDR1 is LGHNA, CDR2 YNFKEQ, per germline. This specimen comes from a study of TIL therapy for anti-PD-1-resistant metastatic lung cancer. The overall study: Tumor harvest preceded PD-1/PD-L1 blockade, followed by nivolumab treatment. The study, taken as a whole, reports: This highly selected cohort may not generalize to typical lung cancer patients. After infusion, TIL clonotypes partly replaced peripheral T cells and declined over months.

Specified time point: pre-treatment sample, taken before nivolumab and TIL therapy. Adults with stage 4 NSCLC were enrolled in a phase I trial. The immunoSEQ assay was v3. Produced via immunoSEQ multiplex PCR; TCRdb's table is partial and in-frame only. The data show approximately 57,000 clones, 70% to 90% seen once. This sample comprised blood, obtained at baseline. The receptor's source is a person aged 25-85 years with non-small cell lung cancer. V gene TRBV4-2 combines with J gene TRBJ2-7; D not certain. The CDR3 bases are TGTGCCAGCAGCCAAGGAGACCTCAGCTCCTACGAGCAGTACTTC. This gives the protein CASSQGDLSSYEQYF.